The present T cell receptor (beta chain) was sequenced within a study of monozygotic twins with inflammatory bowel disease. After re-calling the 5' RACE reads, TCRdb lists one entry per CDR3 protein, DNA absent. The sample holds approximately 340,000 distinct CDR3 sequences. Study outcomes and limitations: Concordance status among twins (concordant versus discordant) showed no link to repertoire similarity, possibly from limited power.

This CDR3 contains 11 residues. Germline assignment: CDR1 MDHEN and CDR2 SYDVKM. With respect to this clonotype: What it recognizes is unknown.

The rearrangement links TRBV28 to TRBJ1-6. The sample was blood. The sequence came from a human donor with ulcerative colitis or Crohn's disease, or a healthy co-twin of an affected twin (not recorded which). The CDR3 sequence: CASSPNSPLHF.